The 12 T cell receptor beta chains listed next were all sequenced from one sample in a study of cytomegalovirus exposure and HLA in healthy donors. Researchers ran the PCR with 60 Vbeta and 13 Jbeta primers. This table comes from immunoSEQ multiplex PCR, and its TCRdb copy is limited to in-frame clones, with some not included. The sample holds around 170,000 clones; around 78% are singletons and the top ten take more than 6%. Sample: PBMCs. Every receptor here comes from a woman aged 40 to 55 in good health and CMV-seropositive.

In this sample, this clone turned up a few times. The chain is built from TRBV28 and TRBJ2-7; 10 bases line up with TRBD1. V was clipped by 5 bases and J by 3 bases; unmatched bases: 4. The CDR3 is 14 amino acids. The germline CDR1 and CDR2 sequences are MDHEN and SYDVKM. For the CDR3, the DNA is TGTGCCAGCAGTACCGGGACAGGGGTCTACGAGCAGTACTTC. This encodes CASSTGTGVYEQYF.

J is TRBJ1-4 and V is TRBV5-1, with TRBD1 matching over 8 bases. The CDR3 extends over 13 amino acids. Germline trimming cut 5 bases from V and 8 bases from J; bases unmatched to any gene: 5. Germline V gene sequence: CDR1 SGHRS, CDR2 YFSETQ. CDR3 region: CASRGQGGEKLFF. In nucleotides, the CDR3 is TGCGCCAGCAGAGGACAGGGCGGCGAAAAACTGTTTTTT.

The V gene is TRBV6-5, the J gene TRBJ2-7; 8 positions match TRBD2. This CDR3 is built from 14 residues. The junction had 6 bases not matched to a gene; V was cut back by 4 bases and J by 4 bases. The germline CDR1 and CDR2 sequences are MNHEY and SVGAGI. CDR3 region: CASSFKAGVYEQYF. The CDR3 nucleotides read TGTGCCAGCAGTTTTAAAGCGGGGGTTTACGAGCAGTACTTC.

This clone was counted once. This sample also contains other DNA sequences that code for the same CDR3. The chain joins TRBV5-4 to TRBJ1-6; D is possibly TRBD1 (5 bases). Germline lookup yields CDR1 SGHNT and CDR2 YYREEE (reference sequence). Trimming cost V 3 bases and J 7 bases, with 11 bases left between them. The CDR3 has 14 amino acids. Written as DNA, the CDR3 is TGTGCCAGCAGCTGGAGTAACAGGAATTCACCCCTCCACTTT. Protein product: CASSWSNRNSPLHF.

This clone was seen a few times. The J gene is TRBJ1-6, the V gene TRBV2; perhaps TRBD1 as D (6 bases). Germline V gives CDR1 SNHLY, CDR2 FYNNEI. CDR3 length: 16 amino acids. V was pared by 7 bases and J by 0 bases, with 13 bases between. CDR3 residues: CASTLTGTSYNSPLHF. The CDR3 DNA sequence: TGTGCCAGCACCCTAACAGGGACCTCCTATAATTCACCCCTCCACTTT.

The J gene is TRBJ1-1, the V gene TRBV25-1; D gene ambiguous. CDR3 length: 13 amino acids. Germline CDR1 reads MGHDK; CDR2 reads SYGVNS. The V gene lost 8 bases and the J gene lost 0 bases, with 10 bases spanning the gap. CDR3 in amino acids: CASEGPMNTEAFF. CDR3 nucleotides: TGTGCCAGCGAGGGCCCCATGAACACTGAAGCTTTCTTT.

A word on this clone: An end of the junction does not agree with germline; a read error may underlie this. The gene calls are TRBV15 and TRBJ1-2; 7 nucleotides match TRBD1. This CDR3 contains 18 residues. Germline values: CDR1 LNHNV, CDR2 YYDKDF (reference sequence). The CDR3 nucleotides read TGTGCCGCCAGCAGAGCGGGGCAGGGGGGTCGGGGGCTCTATGGCTACACCTTC. Protein: CAASRAGQGGRGLYGYTF.

The chain couples TRBV5-4 to TRBJ1-3; no firm D call. The germline V and J ends were trimmed by 0 bases and 4 bases, with 11 bases remaining between them. Per the germline V gene, CDR1 is SGHNT and CDR2 is YYREEE (reference sequence). The CDR3 runs to 15 residues. The CDR3 nucleotides are TGTGCCAGCAGCTTGGATCCGTTTAGCGGAAACACCATATATTTT. Translated, it gives CASSLDPFSGNTIYF.

The chain is built from TRBV5-6 and TRBJ2-7, with D possibly TRBD1 on 6 matching bases. Germline CDR1 and CDR2: SGHDT and YYEEEE. The V end lost 0 bases, the J end lost 2 bases, and 12 bases lay between the germline ends. The CDR3 totals 15 residues. CDR3 sequence: CASSLGQGNPYEQYF. Here the CDR3 DNA reads TGTGCCAGCAGCTTGGGGCAGGGGAATCCCTACGAGCAGTACTTC.

This rearrangement joins TRBV30 to TRBJ1-3; D remains ambiguous. Germline V gene sequence: CDR1 GTSNPN, CDR2 SVGIG (reference sequence). The CDR3 consists of 11 residues. Between the trimmed V and J ends, which lost 2 bases and 8 bases, there was a span of 7 bases. The CDR3 nucleotides are TGTGCCTGGAGTTTGGGAGACACCATATATTTT. This encodes CAWSLGDTIYF.

This clone was found once. This chain joins TRBV5-1 and TRBJ1-6, with D possibly matching TRBD1 (6 bases). CDR3 length: 16 amino acids. Germline V gene sequence: CDR1 SGHRS, CDR2 YFSETQ. V was pared by 2 bases and J by 5 bases, with 14 bases between. The CDR3 coding sequence is TGCGCCAGCAGCTTTGGACAGAATGTGGATAATTCACCCCTCCACTTT. It specifies CASSFGQNVDNSPLHF.

This chain uses TRBV6-6 with TRBJ1-2, with D uncertain. Trimming pared 6 bases from V and 2 bases from J, leaving 13 bases between. This CDR3 has 14 amino acids. The V gene's germline CDR1 is MNHNY and CDR2 SVGAGI (reference sequence). In nucleotides, the CDR3 is TGTGCCAGCAGCGCGACGGCGGAGAACTATGGCTACACCTTC. It encodes CASSATAENYGYTF.